These 18 T cell receptor beta chains were sequenced from one sample in a study of T cells expressing NK-cell markers. TCRdb re-called the 5' RACE reads, yielding one record per CDR3 amino acid sequence without DNA. Its clone listing holds 350,000 to 400,000 distinct CDR3 sequences. Specimen: blood T cells: a sorted CD56 or NKG2C T cell subset, CD4+ or CD8+ T cells, or bulk PBMC T cells (not recorded which). The receptors shown here come from a woman in her 50s in good health.

J is TRBJ2-7 and V is TRBV9; TCRdb's D call of TRBD2 is untestable without DNA. Per the germline V gene, CDR1 is SGDLS and CDR2 is YYNGEE. This CDR3 contains 15 residues. CDR3 in amino acids: CASSVGHEAHYEQYF.

The chain is built from TRBV20-1 and TRBJ2-1; TCRdb's D gene call, TRBD1, goes unchecked for lack of DNA. CDR3 length: 15 residues. Germline V lookup: CDR1 DFQATT, CDR2 SNEGSKA (reference sequence). Here the CDR3 reads CSAEGVASHPNEQFF.

CDR3 residues: CASSYWGYTGELFF. This rearrangement joins TRBV6-5 to TRBJ2-2. This CDR3 region has 14 residues. In germline, CDR1 is MNHEY, CDR2 SVGAGI.

The V call is TRBV5-5, the J call TRBJ2-2. Germline V gene sequence: CDR1 SGHKS, CDR2 YYEKEE (reference sequence). This CDR3 spans 16 amino acids. The CDR3 spells CASSLAFGPNTGELFF. The entire variable domain, with the rest obtained from reference TRBV5-5 and TRBJ2-2, is as follows: DAGVTQSPTHLIKTRGQQVTLRCSPISGHKSVSWYQQVLGQGPQFIFQYYEKEERGRGNFPDRFSARQFPNYSSELNVNALLLGDSALYLCASSLAFGPNTGELFFGEGSRLTVL.

V usage is TRBV5-6 and J usage is TRBJ2-2; no DNA is available, so the TRBD1 call from TCRdb remains unchecked. Germline-derived CDR1 and CDR2 are SGHDT and YYEEEE. The CDR3 runs to 16 residues. CDR3 protein: CASSPVGAANPGELFF.

This chain connects TRBV12-5 to TRBJ2-3. This CDR3 has 15 amino acids. Germline V CDR1 and CDR2: LGHNT, FRNRAP. The CDR3 loop reads CASGLGSRNTDTQYF.

This chain links TRBV20-1 with TRBJ2-2; TCRdb designates TRBD2, a call that cannot be tested without DNA. This CDR3 has 15 residues. CDR1 DFQATT and CDR2 SNEGSKA come from the germline V gene (reference sequence). The chain's CDR3 is CSARDITSSPGELFF.

The chain uses TRBV6-2 or TRBV6-3 and TRBJ2-2. Germline CDR1 MNHEY, CDR2 SVGEGT. This CDR3 spans 15 amino acids. CDR3 amino acids: CATWSRKGDTGELFF.

This chain's CDR3 is CATKTGTGSYEQYF. The genes are TRBV7-6 and TRBJ2-7; TCRdb's D call, TRBD1, is unchecked because there is no DNA. Germline CDR1 is SGHVS and CDR2 is FNYEAQ. CDR3 length: 14 residues.

The CDR3: CSVERGIGYGYTF. The chain uses TRBV29-1 and TRBJ1-2; TCRdb's D call of TRBD1 is untestable without DNA. The CDR3 spans 13 residues. Germline lookup yields CDR1 SQVTM and CDR2 ANQGSEA.

The J gene is TRBJ2-1, the V gene TRBV5-6; TCRdb's assignment of TRBD2 cannot be checked, as there is no DNA. Germline V gives CDR1 SGHDT, CDR2 YYEEEE. This CDR3 comprises 16 residues. The CDR3 protein is CASSLLAGGVSGEQFF.

The rearrangement joins TRBV27 to TRBJ2-5; the TRBD2 assignment by TCRdb is unverifiable without DNA. This CDR3 comprises 15 residues. Germline CDR1 MNHEY, CDR2 SMNVEV (reference sequence). This CDR3 reads CASSATRASGETQYF.

The V and J genes are TRBV5-1 and TRBJ1-1; TCRdb selects TRBD1, and the lack of DNA leaves this call unchecked. CDR1 and CDR2 from the germline V gene are SGHRS and YFSETQ. This CDR3 has 14 amino acids. The chain's CDR3 is CASRPRTGPTEAFF.

This chain connects TRBV5-1 to TRBJ2-1; the TRBD1 assignment by TCRdb is unverifiable without DNA. Germline-derived CDR1 and CDR2 are SGHRS and YFSETQ. The CDR3 spans 16 residues. CDR3 loop: CASSPGTGGSYNEQFF.

The chain is built from TRBV23-1 and TRBJ2-1; the D gene TCRdb calls, TRBD1, cannot be checked with no DNA. TRBV23-1 is an open reading frame whose function is uncertain. This CDR3 comprises 15 residues. CDR3: CASWLRDRVESGQFF.

The rearrangement uses TRBV4-2 and TRBJ1-6; TCRdb's D gene call, TRBD1, goes unchecked for lack of DNA. The CDR3 covers 15 residues. Looked up from germline, CDR1 is LGHNA and CDR2 is YNFKEQ. This CDR3 is CASSQTGTGDSPLHF.

This rearrangement joins TRBV21-1 to TRBJ2-1; TCRdb outputs TRBD1, but without DNA this stays unchecked. TRBV21-1 is shown as a pseudogene. The CDR3 is 16 amino acids. CDR3: CASSKRGCSSYNEQFF.

CDR3 sequence: CSVRDAAGELFF. The gene calls are TRBV29-1 and TRBJ2-2; TCRdb indicates TRBD1, and absent DNA this call remains unverified. The CDR3 has 12 amino acids. Germline CDR1 reads SQVTM; CDR2 reads ANQGSEA.